What follows are 8 T cell receptor beta chains derived from one specimen sequenced in a study of T-cell reconstitution after alpha-beta-depleted transplantation in children. Unique molecular identifiers were incorporated during preparation of the TCRbeta library. One entry per CDR3 protein, called by TCRdb with MiXCR from the PCR reads. The table lists roughly 420,000 distinct CDR3 sequences, around 15% of them singletons. The sample was PBMCs, mostly from graft donor cells, taken 360 days after TCRalphabeta/CD19-depleted stem cell transplant. The receptors were gathered from a boy under two years old who had a stem cell transplant for Wiskott-Aldrich syndrome, so the T cells may come from the graft donor.

This clonotype came up a few times. V gene TRBV10-3 combines with J gene TRBJ2-7; 9 bases are a match to TRBD2. The CDR3 is 19 amino acids. Germline loops: CDR1 ENHRY, CDR2 SYGVKD. Trimming took 5 bases from V and 4 from J; bases not matched to a gene: 21. CDR3 protein: CAISQLWLAGRGVRYEQYF. CDR3 DNA: TGTGCCATCAGTCAATTGTGGCTAGCGGGGAGAGGGGTAAGGTACGAGCAGTACTTC.

This clonotype was picked up a small number of times. This rearrangement joins TRBV20-1 to TRBJ2-1, with a tentative D call TRBD1 (5 bases). The length of the CDR3 is 15 residues. Germline lookup yields CDR1 DFQATT and CDR2 SNEGSKA (reference sequence). V dropped 0 bases and J dropped 4 bases, with 13 bases sitting between them. The CDR3 DNA follows: TGCAGTGCTAGAGAAGGCAGTCAGGGTTACAATGAGCAGTTCTTC. It yields the protein CSAREGSQGYNEQFF.

The chain combines TRBV25-1 with TRBJ2-1; either TRBD1 or TRBD2 may supply D (6 bases each). This CDR3 contains 16 residues. V was clipped by 1 base and J by 0 bases, with 10 bases between them. Germline assignment: CDR1 MGHDK and CDR2 SYGVNS. CDR3 amino acids: CASSELGGRSYNEQFF. In nucleotides, the CDR3 is TGTGCCAGCAGTGAATTGGGGGGCCGCTCCTACAATGAGCAGTTCTTC.

V is TRBV4-1 and J is TRBJ2-5; D is perhaps TRBD2 (6 bases). There are 16 residues in the CDR3. Germline V gene sequence: CDR1 MGHRA, CDR2 YSYEKL. Trimming left V 3 bases short and J 2 bases short, with 16 bases between. The CDR3 loop is CASSHEPRRGQETQYF. CDR3 nucleotides: TGCGCCAGCAGCCACGAACCCCGACGGGGGCAAGAGACCCAGTACTTC.

The chain recombines TRBV20-1 with TRBJ1-2; TRBD1 is a possible D gene (5 bases). Per germline, CDR1 DFQATT and CDR2 SNEGSKA (reference sequence). The CDR3 has 11 amino acids. The CDR3, as DNA: TGCAGCGGCGGGACGCCTAAGGGCTACACCTTC. It encodes CSGGTPKGYTF.

The chain links TRBV6-5 to TRBJ2-5; 9 bases line up with TRBD2. This CDR3 contains 16 residues. J was trimmed by 0 bases and V by 1 base; bases with no gene match: 3. Germline lookup yields CDR1 MNHEY and CDR2 SVGAGI. The CDR3, as DNA: TGTGCCAGCAGTTACTTCGCGGGGGGGCACCAAGAGACCCAGTACTTC. It translates to CASSYFAGGHQETQYF.

The rearrangement uses TRBV20-1 and TRBJ1-1; tentatively, D is TRBD1 (5 bases). CDR3 length: 14 residues. Trimming shortened V by 3 bases and J by 1 base, and 12 bases separated the two germline ends. Germline-derived CDR1 and CDR2 are DFQATT and SNEGSKA (reference sequence). The chain's CDR3 is CSAREAGRNTEAFF. CDR3 DNA: TGCAGTGCTAGGGAGGCAGGGAGGAACACTGAAGCTTTCTTT.

This clonotype was observed a handful of times. CDR3 coding DNA: TGCGCCAGCAGCACCCCCGGGAGCTCCTACAATGAGCAGTTCTTC. Translated: CASSTPGSSYNEQFF. The rearrangement uses TRBV5-1 and TRBJ2-1; TRBD2 might be the D (6 bases). CDR3 size: 15 residues. Trimming left V 4 bases short and J 0 bases short, with 11 bases between. The germline CDR1 and CDR2 sequences are SGHRS and YFSETQ.